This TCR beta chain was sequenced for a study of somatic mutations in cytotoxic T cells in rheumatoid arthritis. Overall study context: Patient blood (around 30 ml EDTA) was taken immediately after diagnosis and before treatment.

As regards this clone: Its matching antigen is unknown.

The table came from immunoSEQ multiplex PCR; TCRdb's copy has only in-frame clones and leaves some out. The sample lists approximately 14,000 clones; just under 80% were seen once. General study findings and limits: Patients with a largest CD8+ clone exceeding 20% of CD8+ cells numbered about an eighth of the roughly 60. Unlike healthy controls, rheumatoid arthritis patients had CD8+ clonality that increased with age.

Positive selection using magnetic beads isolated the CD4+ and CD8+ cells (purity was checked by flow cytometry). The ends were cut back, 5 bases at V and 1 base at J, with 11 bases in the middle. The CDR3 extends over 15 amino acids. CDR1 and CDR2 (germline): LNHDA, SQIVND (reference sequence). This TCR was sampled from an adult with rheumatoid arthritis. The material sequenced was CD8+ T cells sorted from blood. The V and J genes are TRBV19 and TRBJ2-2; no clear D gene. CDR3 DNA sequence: TGTGCCAGTAGTCCTCTGAAGTTGAACACCGGGGAGCTGTTTTTT. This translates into CASSPLKLNTGELFF.